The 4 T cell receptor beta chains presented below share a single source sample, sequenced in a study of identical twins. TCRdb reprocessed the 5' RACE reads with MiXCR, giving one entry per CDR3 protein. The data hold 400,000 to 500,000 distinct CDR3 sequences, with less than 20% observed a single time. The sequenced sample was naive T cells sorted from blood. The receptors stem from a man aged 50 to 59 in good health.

This CDR3 reads CASSLAAAGGGSYEQYF. Written as DNA, the CDR3 is TGCGCCAGCAGCCTTGCGGCGGCGGGAGGGGGCTCCTACGAGCAGTACTTC. The chain recombines TRBV4-3 with TRBJ2-7, with 9 bases identical to TRBD2. Germline V gene data show CDR1 as LGHNA and CDR2 as YSLEER. The trim removed 4 bases at V and 0 bases at J, leaving 10 bases unmatched. CDR3 size: 17 residues.

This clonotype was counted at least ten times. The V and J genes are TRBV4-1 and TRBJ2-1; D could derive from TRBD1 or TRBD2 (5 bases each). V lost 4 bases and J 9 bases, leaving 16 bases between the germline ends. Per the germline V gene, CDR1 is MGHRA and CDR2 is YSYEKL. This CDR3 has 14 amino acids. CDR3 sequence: CASSPGPTSGEQFF. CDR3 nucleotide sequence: TGCGCCAGCAGCCCGGGACCAACCTCCGGTGAGCAGTTCTTC.

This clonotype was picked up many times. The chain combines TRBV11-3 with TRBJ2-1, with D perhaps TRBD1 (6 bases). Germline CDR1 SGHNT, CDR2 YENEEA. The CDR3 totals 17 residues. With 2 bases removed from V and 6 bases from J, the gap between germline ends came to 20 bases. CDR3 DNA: TGTGCCAGCAGCTTAAATACTCGGCAGGGGTTGGTCAATGAGCAGTTCTTC. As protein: CASSLNTRQGLVNEQFF.

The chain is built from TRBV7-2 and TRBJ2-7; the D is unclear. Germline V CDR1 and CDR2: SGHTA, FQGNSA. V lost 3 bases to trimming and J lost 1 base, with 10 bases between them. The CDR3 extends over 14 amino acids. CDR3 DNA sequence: TGTGCCAGCAGCTTGACGGTTCCTTCCTACGAGCAGTACTTC. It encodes CASSLTVPSYEQYF.